These 18 T cell receptor beta chains share one sample of origin, sequenced in a study of T cell repertoires in cytomegalovirus infection. Their recognized antigens are unknown. Using its own MiXCR run on the reads, TCRdb lists one record per CDR3 protein. The profile shows hundreds of thousands of distinct CDR3 sequences, 25% to 35% of them singletons. Here the sequenced sample was cultured PBMCs, taken from culture after CMV antigen stimulation. These receptors originate from a human donor in good health (CMV status not recorded). Some clones in this sample may be carry-over from other donors' samples.

A single count supports this clonotype. The V call is TRBV12-3 or TRBV12-4, the J call TRBJ1-1; TRBD1 matches 8 bases. CDR3 length: 15 amino acids. V shed 3 bases and J 8 bases; nucleotides not matched to a gene: 11. CDR3 nucleotides: TGTGCCAGCAGTTTGACGGGCAGGGGGCGCGGAGAAGCTTTCTTT. Translation gives CASSLTGRGRGEAFF.

V gene TRBV7-6 combines with J gene TRBJ2-1, with D maybe TRBD1 (6 bases). V lost 2 bases and J lost 5, with 16 bases in between. Looked up from germline, CDR1 is SGHVS and CDR2 is FNYEAQ. The CDR3 loop spans 16 amino acids. This chain's CDR3 is CASSLTTPGQHNEQFF. The DNA for the CDR3 is TGTGCCAGCAGCTTAACTACTCCGGGACAACACAATGAGCAGTTCTTC.

The V gene is TRBV4-2, the J gene TRBJ1-3; no firm D call. This CDR3 spans 15 amino acids. V lost 0 bases and J lost 0, with 6 bases in between. Germline values: CDR1 LGHNA, CDR2 YNFKEQ. The CDR3 here is CASSQDTVSGNTIYF. The CDR3, as DNA: TGTGCCAGCAGCCAAGACACAGTCTCTGGAAACACCATATATTTT.

This chain connects TRBV18 to TRBJ2-1; 7 nucleotides match TRBD1. The length of the CDR3 is 14 residues. V lost 3 bases to trimming and J lost 7 bases; unmatched junction nucleotides: 6. Germline CDR1 and CDR2: KGHSH and LQKENI. CDR3: CASSPPTGWNEQFF. CDR3 DNA sequence: TGTGCCAGCTCACCTCCGACAGGGTGGAATGAGCAGTTCTTC.

This sequence joins TRBV10-3 and TRBJ1-1; 7 nucleotides match TRBD1. Unmatched junction bases numbered 13, after V lost 6 bases and J lost 0 bases. CDR1 and CDR2 from the germline V gene are ENHRY and SYGVKD. The CDR3 consists of 17 residues. The CDR3 here is CAISPGSTGLMNTEAFF. In nucleotides, the CDR3 is TGTGCCATCAGCCCAGGCTCGACAGGGCTAATGAACACTGAAGCTTTCTTT.

This clonotype appeared a few times. This chain joins TRBV7-2 and TRBJ1-1, with D unclear. CDR3 length: 15 residues. In germline, CDR1 is SGHTA, CDR2 FQGNSA. Trimming cost V 1 base and J 3 bases, with 12 bases left between them. CDR3 DNA: TGTGCCAGCAGCTTAGGAGGAGAAAGGCACACTGAAGCTTTCTTT. This encodes CASSLGGERHTEAFF.

The chain couples TRBV15 to TRBJ2-1; D not certain. V was cut by 0 bases and J by 8 bases, with 8 bases left in between. Germline CDR1 LNHNV, CDR2 YYDKDF (reference sequence). This CDR3 comprises 13 residues. The CDR3 sequence is CATSRDRVDEQFF. The CDR3 DNA sequence: TGTGCCACCAGCAGAGATAGGGTCGATGAGCAGTTCTTC.

V is TRBV5-1 and J is TRBJ1-6; 9 nucleotides agree with TRBD1. The V gene end was trimmed by 4 bases and the J gene end by 11 bases; junction bases not matched to a gene: 7. In germline, CDR1 is SGHRS, CDR2 YFSETQ. The length of the CDR3 is 14 residues. The CDR3 loop reads CASSRTGAVAPLHF. The CDR3 DNA sequence: TGCGCCAGCAGCCGGACAGGGGCGGTTGCACCCCTCCACTTT.

This rearrangement joins TRBV27 to TRBJ1-5; 8 bases map to TRBD1. This CDR3 has 15 residues. V dropped 5 bases and J dropped 4; count of bases not matched to a gene: 7. CDR1 and CDR2 from the germline V gene are MNHEY and SMNVEV (reference sequence). CDR3 DNA sequence: TGTGCCAGCAGTCCCCCTCGGGACAGGAATCAGCCCCAGCATTTT. Translating gives CASSPPRDRNQPQHF.

There are a few counts of this clonotype. This chain links TRBV4-2 with TRBJ2-3; the match to TRBD2 covers 9 bases. Germline-derived CDR1 and CDR2 are LGHNA and YNFKEQ. There are 17 residues in the CDR3. The V and J ends lost 0 bases and 6 bases, in that order; junction bases with no gene match: 10. The CDR3 loop reads CASSQELTSGPPDTQYF. The CDR3 region has the DNA TGTGCCAGCAGCCAAGAATTGACTAGCGGCCCACCGGATACGCAGTATTTT.

About this clonotype itself: A much larger clone lies a single base off, so this may be a read error. This chain uses TRBV7-3 with TRBJ1-1; D is ambiguous. The CDR3 covers 13 residues. Germline V gives CDR1 SGHTA, CDR2 FQGTGA. Deletions cut 1 base from V and 1 base from J, with 4 bases between. CDR3 DNA sequence: TGTGCCAGCAGCTTAATTAAGAACACTGAAGCTTTCTTT. Translated: CASSLIKNTEAFF.

This clonotype has a handful of counts. The V gene is TRBV6-5, the J gene TRBJ2-3; 11 bases are shared with TRBD2. Per the germline V gene, CDR1 is MNHEY and CDR2 is SVGAGI. The CDR3 runs 15 residues. The junction had 5 bases not matched to a gene; V was cut back by 6 bases and J by 3 bases. For the CDR3, the DNA is TGTGCCAGCAGAATACGACTAGCGGGGACAGATACGCAGTATTTT. Translating it yields CASRIRLAGTDTQYF.

This clonotype was detected only a few times. V and J are TRBV7-2 and TRBJ1-3; D gene unclear. The CDR3 length is 15 residues. V was shortened by 2 bases and J by 4 bases, with 12 bases between the two germline ends. Germline CDR1 reads SGHTA; CDR2 reads FQGNSA. For the CDR3, the DNA is TGTGCCAGCAGCTTACGCGGACTCGGGGGAAACACCATATATTTT. It codes for CASSLRGLGGNTIYF.

This clonotype showed up many times. The V and J genes are TRBV7-9 and TRBJ2-3, with TRBD2 identical over 8 bases. CDR1 is SEHNR and CDR2 is FQNEAQ in the germline V gene (reference sequence). With V trimmed by 5 bases and J by 1 base, 11 bases remained unmatched. CDR3 length equals 17 residues. As DNA, the CDR3 is TGTGCCAGCAGCCGGGGGGGTGCGGGTGGCCGCACAGATACGCAGTATTTT. Protein sequence: CASSRGGAGGRTDTQYF. Looking up the rest from reference TRBV7-9 and TRBJ2-3 gives the full variable domain: DTGVSQNPRHKITKRGQNVTFRCDPISEHNRLYWYRQTLGQGPEFLTYFQNEAQLEKSRLLSDRFSAERPKGSFSTLEIQRTEQGDSAMYLCASSRGGAGGRTDTQYFGPGTRLTVL.

V gene TRBV11-2 combines with J gene TRBJ2-4; D may be TRBD1 or TRBD2 (5 bases each). The CDR3 is 15 amino acids. Trimming shortened V by 4 bases and J by 8 bases, and 18 bases separated the two germline ends. Looked up from germline, CDR1 is SGHAT and CDR2 is FQNNGV. CDR3 in amino acids: CASSSRGAGEYIQYF. CDR3 nucleotide sequence: TGTGCCAGCAGCTCTAGGGGTGCCGGGGAGTACATTCAGTACTTC.

V gene TRBV28 combines with J gene TRBJ2-7, with a possible D match to TRBD2 (5 bases). The CDR3 has 15 amino acids. Per the germline V gene, CDR1 is MDHEN and CDR2 is SYDVKM. The V end lost 3 bases, the J end lost 2 bases, and 14 bases lay between the germline ends. CDR3 nucleotide sequence: TGTGCCAGCAGTTTTTTCCGGGGTGAAACCTACGAGCAGTACTTC. Translating it yields CASSFFRGETYEQYF.

This clonotype was picked up a small number of times. This CDR3 reads CASSWTGSGTEAFF. The DNA for the CDR3 is TGTGCCAGCAGTTGGACAGGGTCGGGCACTGAAGCTTTCTTT. V is TRBV12-3 or TRBV12-4 and J is TRBJ1-1, with 8 bases identical to TRBD1. CDR3 length equals 14 residues. V shed 4 bases and J 4 bases; nucleotides not matched to a gene: 5.

The chain recombines TRBV6-2 or TRBV6-3 with TRBJ1-2; a weak D match, TRBD1 (5 bases). V gave up 5 bases and J gave up 7 bases, with 17 bases separating them. CDR1 MNHEY and CDR2 SVGEGT come from the germline V gene. The CDR3 length is 14 residues. The CDR3 region has the DNA TGTGCCAGCAGTCAATCCGGGACGTCGGGTGGCTACACCTTC. This gives the protein CASSQSGTSGGYTF.